The rows below give T cell receptor beta chains drawn from one sample of a study of blood T cell repertoires in COVID-19. The data were produced by immunoSEQ multiplex PCR, yet TCRdb's version contains in-frame clones alone and is incomplete. The sample holds about 100,000 clones, 70% to 80% seen once. Specimen: peripheral blood. These receptors were collected from a woman older than 75 with active or convalescent COVID-19. CDR3s include the opening cysteine and the closing phenylalanine or tryptophan. D genes are given only for firm matches. Clone size appears in some rows only: once, few, many, or a class for an expanded clone.

abundance: .
len: 16
j_gene: TRBJ1-4
v_gene: TRBV5-6
d_gene: .
CDR3nt: TGTGCCAGCAGCTCGTGGAGGGGTTGGGCTAATGAAAAACTGTTTTTT
CDR3aa: CASSSWRGWANEKLFF

abundance: .
len: 11
j_gene: TRBJ2-7
v_gene: TRBV7-2
d_gene: TRBD1
CDR3nt: TGTGCCTCCGCAGGGGGCTACGAGCAGTACTTC
CDR3aa: CASAGGYEQYF

abundance: .
len: 14
j_gene: TRBJ2-2
v_gene: TRBV29-1
d_gene: .
CDR3nt: TGCAGCGTTGCGAGGACACTCAACACCGGGGAGCTGTTTTTT
CDR3aa: CSVARTLNTGELFF

abundance: .
len: 15
j_gene: TRBJ1-3
v_gene: TRBV2
d_gene: .
CDR3nt: TGTGCCAGCAGTCTAACTATCGGCTCTGGAAACACCATATATTTT
CDR3aa: CASSLTIGSGNTIYF

abundance: .
len: 14
j_gene: TRBJ1-2
v_gene: TRBV7-2
d_gene: TRBD1
CDR3nt: TGTGCCAGCAGCTTAAAAACAGGGGGCCTTGGCTACACCTTC
CDR3aa: CASSLKTGGLGYTF

abundance: .
len: 16
j_gene: TRBJ2-3
v_gene: TRBV6-5
d_gene: TRBD2
CDR3nt: TGTGCCAGCAGTTACCTGGGACTAGCGAGCACAGATACGCAGTATTTT
CDR3aa: CASSYLGLASTDTQYF

abundance: .
len: 14
j_gene: TRBJ2-5
v_gene: TRBV2
d_gene: TRBD1
CDR3nt: TGTGCCAGCAGTGATGGCAGGGGGCAAGAGACCCAGTACTTC
CDR3aa: CASSDGRGQETQYF

abundance: few
len: 14
j_gene: TRBJ1-2
v_gene: TRBV14
d_gene: TRBD1
CDR3nt: TGTGCCAGCAGCCGAGACAGGGTCAACTATGGCTACACCTTC
CDR3aa: CASSRDRVNYGYTF

abundance: once
len: 13
j_gene: TRBJ2-5
v_gene: TRBV28
d_gene: .
CDR3nt: TGTGCCAGCAGCTACCCTACGAGGGAGACCCAGTACTTC
CDR3aa: CASSYPTRETQYF

abundance: .
len: 14
j_gene: TRBJ2-2
v_gene: TRBV7-8
d_gene: .
CDR3nt: TGTGCCACCCTACTGCGGGCGAACACCGGGGAGCTGTTTTTT
CDR3aa: CATLLRANTGELFF

abundance: .
len: 16
j_gene: TRBJ2-5
v_gene: TRBV10-3
d_gene: TRBD2
CDR3nt: TGTGCCATCAGTGAGGGGATTACTAGCGCGAGGGAGACCCAGTACTTC
CDR3aa: CAISEGITSARETQYF

abundance: .
len: 14
j_gene: TRBJ2-3
v_gene: TRBV14
d_gene: .
CDR3nt: TGTGCCAGCAGCCAAGAATTGGTTCGGGATACGCAGTATTTT
CDR3aa: CASSQELVRDTQYF

abundance: few
len: 12
j_gene: TRBJ1-4
v_gene: TRBV7-9
d_gene: .
CDR3nt: TGTGCCAGCAGCTTAGGTTCGGAAAAACTGTTTTTT
CDR3aa: CASSLGSEKLFF

abundance: .
len: 13
j_gene: TRBJ1-1
v_gene: TRBV2
d_gene: TRBD1
CDR3nt: TGTGCCAGCAGTGAAGGGACAGGGACGGAAGCTTTCTTT
CDR3aa: CASSEGTGTEAFF

abundance: few
len: 15
j_gene: TRBJ1-2
v_gene: TRBV28
d_gene: .
CDR3nt: TGTGCCAGCAGTTTAAGTACGGTGCTTAACTATGGCTACACCTTC
CDR3aa: CASSLSTVLNYGYTF

abundance: .
len: 17
j_gene: TRBJ2-6
v_gene: TRBV11-3
d_gene: .
CDR3nt: TGTGCCAGCAGCTTAGACTCGACAGGATCTGGGGCCAACGTCCTGACTTTC
CDR3aa: CASSLDSTGSGANVLTF

abundance: few
len: 11
j_gene: TRBJ2-5
v_gene: TRBV7-9
d_gene: .
CDR3nt: TGTGCCAGCAGCCGGGAGTTAGTCCAGTACTTC
CDR3aa: CASSRELVQYF

abundance: .
len: 13
j_gene: TRBJ1-1
v_gene: TRBV7-9
d_gene: TRBD1
CDR3nt: TGTGCCAGCAGCCAGGGGGACGACACTGAAGCTTTCTTT
CDR3aa: CASSQGDDTEAFF

abundance: .
len: 14
j_gene: TRBJ1-2
v_gene: TRBV28
d_gene: TRBD1
CDR3nt: TGTGCCAGCAGTTTACACAGGGGGGGACATGGCTACACCTTC
CDR3aa: CASSLHRGGHGYTF

abundance: .
len: 15
j_gene: TRBJ2-3
v_gene: TRBV5-1
d_gene: .
CDR3nt: TGTGCCAGCAGCTTCCTACAGGGACCCACAGATACGCAGTATTTT
CDR3aa: CASSFLQGPTDTQYF

abundance: .
len: 17
j_gene: TRBJ2-3
v_gene: TRBV5-6
d_gene: TRBD2
CDR3nt: TGTGCCAGCAGCACCCTGTGGACTAGCGGTCGCACAGATACGCAGTATTTT
CDR3aa: CASSTLWTSGRTDTQYF

abundance: .
len: 19
j_gene: TRBJ2-2
v_gene: TRBV28
d_gene: TRBD1
CDR3nt: TGTGCCAGCAGTTCCTCCACTCCGGACAGGGGGCACTACACCGGGGAGCTGTTTTTT
CDR3aa: CASSSSTPDRGHYTGELFF

abundance: .
len: 14
j_gene: TRBJ2-5
v_gene: TRBV6-1
d_gene: .
CDR3nt: TGTGCCAGCAGTGAAGGGGGGCCAGTCGAGACCCAGTACTTC
CDR3aa: CASSEGGPVETQYF

abundance: .
len: 13
j_gene: TRBJ2-2
v_gene: TRBV29-1
d_gene: TRBD2
CDR3nt: TGCAGCGTGGGAGCGGGGAAGGGCGGGGAGCTGTTTTTT
CDR3aa: CSVGAGKGGELFF

abundance: .
len: 15
j_gene: TRBJ1-2
v_gene: TRBV11-2
d_gene: .
CDR3nt: TGTGCCAGCAGCTTAGAAACCGGGGTTAGCTATGGCTACACCTTC
CDR3aa: CASSLETGVSYGYTF

abundance: .
len: 15
j_gene: TRBJ2-7
v_gene: TRBV9
d_gene: TRBD1
CDR3nt: TGTGCCAGCAGCGCTCCAGGGACAGGGAGTACCGAGCAGTACTTC
CDR3aa: CASSAPGTGSTEQYF

abundance: once
len: 15
j_gene: TRBJ2-1
v_gene: TRBV4-3
d_gene: .
CDR3nt: TGCGCCAGCAGCTCCCTGGAGGGCGTATACAATGAGCAGTTCTTC
CDR3aa: CASSSLEGVYNEQFF

abundance: .
len: 11
j_gene: TRBJ2-5
v_gene: TRBV20-1
d_gene: .
CDR3nt: TGCAGTGCTGACATAGAAGAGACCCAGTACTTC
CDR3aa: CSADIEETQYF

abundance: .
len: 15
j_gene: TRBJ2-5
v_gene: TRBV5-1
d_gene: .
CDR3nt: TGCGCCAGCAGCTTGGCCGGGACTTTCCAAGAGACCCAGTACTTC
CDR3aa: CASSLAGTFQETQYF

abundance: many
len: 15
j_gene: TRBJ1-3
v_gene: TRBV27
d_gene: TRBD1
CDR3nt: TGTGCCAGCGGGAGGACAGGGGGCGTTGGAAACACCATATATTTT
CDR3aa: CASGRTGGVGNTIYF

abundance: .
len: 16
j_gene: TRBJ2-2
v_gene: TRBV2
d_gene: TRBD2
CDR3nt: TGTGCCAGCAGAGGGACTAGCGGGAGGGCGGCCGGGGAGCTGTTTTTT
CDR3aa: CASRGTSGRAAGELFF

abundance: .
len: 14
j_gene: TRBJ2-3
v_gene: TRBV7-9
d_gene: TRBD2
CDR3nt: TGTGCCAGCAGCGAACCCGGGAGGGTGGCTGGGGAGGAATTT
CDR3aa: CASSEPGRVAGEEF

abundance: .
len: 17
j_gene: TRBJ2-1
v_gene: TRBV7-2
d_gene: TRBD1
CDR3nt: TGTGCCAGCAGCTTAGTGGGGACAGGGGGCTCCTACAATGAGCAGTTCTTC
CDR3aa: CASSLVGTGGSYNEQFF

abundance: few
len: 15
j_gene: TRBJ1-2
v_gene: TRBV5-4
d_gene: .
CDR3nt: TGTGCCAGCAGCTTGGACGAATCAGGGAGGGAAGGCTACACCTTC
CDR3aa: CASSLDESGREGYTF

abundance: .
len: 12
j_gene: TRBJ1-1
v_gene: TRBV30
d_gene: .
CDR3nt: TGTGCCTGGAGTGCCCACAGGGCCCCCGCTTTCTTT
CDR3aa: CAWSAHRAPAFF

abundance: .
len: 13
j_gene: TRBJ2-7
v_gene: TRBV5-1
d_gene: TRBD2
CDR3nt: TGCGCCAGCCAAGAAGGGCGGGAGGCCGAGCAGTACTTC
CDR3aa: CASQEGREAEQYF

abundance: .
len: 15
j_gene: TRBJ2-5
v_gene: TRBV6-6
d_gene: .
CDR3nt: TGTGCCAGCGCCCCCAGGGAACTAAGATTAGAGACCCAGTACTTC
CDR3aa: CASAPRELRLETQYF

abundance: .
len: 14
j_gene: TRBJ1-5
v_gene: TRBV2
d_gene: TRBD1
CDR3nt: TGTGCCAGCAGTCCAGGGGGCGCGGGACAGCCCCAGCATTTT
CDR3aa: CASSPGGAGQPQHF

abundance: .
len: 20
j_gene: TRBJ2-4
v_gene: TRBV4-1
d_gene: .
CDR3nt: TGCGCCAGCAGCCTAGAGACAGGCAGGTTCGGTCCCCCCCGCAAAAACATTCAGTACTTC
CDR3aa: CASSLETGRFGPPRKNIQYF

abundance: .
len: 14
j_gene: TRBJ2-5
v_gene: TRBV7-6
d_gene: .
CDR3nt: TGTGCCAGCAGCGGGAATGGCAGGGTGGAGACCCAGTACTTC
CDR3aa: CASSGNGRVETQYF

abundance: .
len: 13
j_gene: TRBJ2-7
v_gene: TRBV7-2
d_gene: .
CDR3nt: TGTGCCAGCAGCCCGGGGGGCGTTTACGAGCAGTACTTC
CDR3aa: CASSPGGVYEQYF

abundance: once
len: 15
j_gene: TRBJ2-1
v_gene: TRBV18
d_gene: TRBD2
CDR3nt: TGTGCCAGCTCTACAGGGACTAGCTCCTACAATGAGCAGTTCTTC
CDR3aa: CASSTGTSSYNEQFF

abundance: few
len: 11
j_gene: TRBJ2-1
v_gene: TRBV2
d_gene: .
CDR3nt: TGTGCCAGCCTTAGATTTGGTGAGCAGTTCTTC
CDR3aa: CASLRFGEQFF

abundance: .
len: 16
j_gene: TRBJ2-1
v_gene: TRBV6-2/TRBV6-3
d_gene: .
CDR3nt: TGTGCCAGCAGTTACCTGGCGGGACTTCCTTACAATGAGCAGTTCTTC
CDR3aa: CASSYLAGLPYNEQFF

abundance: .
len: 13
j_gene: TRBJ1-2
v_gene: TRBV28
d_gene: .
CDR3nt: TGTGCCAGCAGTTTATCTGGGGGAGGCGGCTACACCTTC
CDR3aa: CASSLSGGGGYTF

abundance: .
len: 17
j_gene: TRBJ2-3
v_gene: TRBV21-1
d_gene: .
CDR3nt: TGTGCCAGCAGCAAAGGGGTATGGAGACCACCCACAGATACGCAGTATTTT
CDR3aa: CASSKGVWRPPTDTQYF

abundance: .
len: 11
j_gene: TRBJ2-1
v_gene: TRBV27
d_gene: .
CDR3nt: TGTGCCAGCAGCGGGTACAATGAGCAGTTCTTC
CDR3aa: CASSGYNEQFF

abundance: .
len: 14
j_gene: TRBJ2-2
v_gene: TRBV6-4
d_gene: .
CDR3nt: TGTGCCAGCAGTCGACAGGCGAACACCGGGGAGCTGTTTTTT
CDR3aa: CASSRQANTGELFF

abundance: .
len: 13
j_gene: TRBJ1-4
v_gene: TRBV2
d_gene: .
CDR3nt: TGTGCCAGCAGTGCAAATCCTACGACAGTGCTGTTTTTT
CDR3aa: CASSANPTTVLFF

abundance: .
len: 14
j_gene: TRBJ2-7
v_gene: TRBV7-7
d_gene: .
CDR3nt: TGTGCCAGCAGCTCCTACGCAGGTACCGGCGAGCAGTACTTC
CDR3aa: CASSSYAGTGEQYF

abundance: .
len: 15
j_gene: TRBJ2-5
v_gene: TRBV7-2
d_gene: TRBD2
CDR3nt: TGTGCCAGCAGCCCTAGCGGGAGGGTGTGGGAGACCCAGTACTTC
CDR3aa: CASSPSGRVWETQYF

abundance: once
len: 15
j_gene: TRBJ1-4
v_gene: TRBV6-5
d_gene: .
CDR3nt: TGTGCCAGCAGCCACTTACAGGGTAGTCATGAAAAACTGTTTTTT
CDR3aa: CASSHLQGSHEKLFF

abundance: .
len: 13
j_gene: TRBJ1-1
v_gene: TRBV2
d_gene: TRBD1
CDR3nt: TGTGCCAGCAGTGAACTAGAGACGACAGGGGCTTTCTTT
CDR3aa: CASSELETTGAFF

abundance: .
len: 16
j_gene: TRBJ2-7
v_gene: TRBV9
d_gene: TRBD2
CDR3nt: TGTGCCAGCAGCGTAGCCCCTGGGACTAGCGGGTACGAGCAGTACTTC
CDR3aa: CASSVAPGTSGYEQYF

abundance: once
len: 14
j_gene: TRBJ2-2
v_gene: TRBV6-5
d_gene: TRBD1
CDR3nt: TGTGCCAGCTTCCCGGACAGGGCGGACGGGGAGCTGTTTTTT
CDR3aa: CASFPDRADGELFF